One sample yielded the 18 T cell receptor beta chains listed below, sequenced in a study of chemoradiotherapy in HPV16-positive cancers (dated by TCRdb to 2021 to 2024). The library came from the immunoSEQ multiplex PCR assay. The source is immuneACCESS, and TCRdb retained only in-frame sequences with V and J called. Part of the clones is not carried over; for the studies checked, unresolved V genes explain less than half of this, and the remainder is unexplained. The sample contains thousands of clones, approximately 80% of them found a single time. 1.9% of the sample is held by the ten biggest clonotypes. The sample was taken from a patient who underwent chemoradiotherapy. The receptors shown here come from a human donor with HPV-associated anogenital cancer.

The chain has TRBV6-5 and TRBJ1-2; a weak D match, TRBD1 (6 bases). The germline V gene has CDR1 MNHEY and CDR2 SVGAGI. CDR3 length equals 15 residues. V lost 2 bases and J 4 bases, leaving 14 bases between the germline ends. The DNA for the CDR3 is TGTGCCAGCAGTTACGCCGGGGGCGAGTTCTATGGCTACACCTTC. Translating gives CASSYAGGEFYGYTF.

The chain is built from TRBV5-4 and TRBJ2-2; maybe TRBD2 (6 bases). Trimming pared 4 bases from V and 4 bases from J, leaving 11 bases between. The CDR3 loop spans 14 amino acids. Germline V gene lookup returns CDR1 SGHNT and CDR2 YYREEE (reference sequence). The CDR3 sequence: CASSGGTFTGELFF. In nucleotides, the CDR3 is TGTGCCAGCAGCGGTGGGACTTTCACCGGGGAGCTGTTTTTT. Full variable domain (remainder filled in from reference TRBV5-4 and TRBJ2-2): ETGVTQSPTHLIKTRGQQVTLRCSSQSGHNTVSWYQQALGQGPQFIFQYYREEENGRGNFPPRFSGLQFPNYSSELNVNALELDDSALYLCASSGGTFTGELFFGEGSRLTVL.

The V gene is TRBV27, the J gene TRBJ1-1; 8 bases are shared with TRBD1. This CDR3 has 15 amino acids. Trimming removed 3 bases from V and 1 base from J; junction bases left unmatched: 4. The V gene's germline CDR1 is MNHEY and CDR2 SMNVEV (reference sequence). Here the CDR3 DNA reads TGTGCCAGCAGTTTTACCGGGACAGGGAACACTGAAGCTTTCTTT. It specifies CASSFTGTGNTEAFF.

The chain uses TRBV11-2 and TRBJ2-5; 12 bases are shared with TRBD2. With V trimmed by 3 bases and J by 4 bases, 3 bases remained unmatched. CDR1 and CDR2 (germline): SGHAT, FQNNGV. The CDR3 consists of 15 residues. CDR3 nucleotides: TGTGCCAGCAGCTTCGGACTAGCGGGGACAGAGACCCAGTACTTC. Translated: CASSFGLAGTETQYF.

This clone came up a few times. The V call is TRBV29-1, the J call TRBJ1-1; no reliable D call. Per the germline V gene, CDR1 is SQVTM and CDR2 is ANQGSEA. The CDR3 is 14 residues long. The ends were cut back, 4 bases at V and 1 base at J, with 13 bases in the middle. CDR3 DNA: TGCAGCGTTGTGGGCCCACCTAAGAACACTGAAGCTTTCTTT. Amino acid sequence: CSVVGPPKNTEAFF.

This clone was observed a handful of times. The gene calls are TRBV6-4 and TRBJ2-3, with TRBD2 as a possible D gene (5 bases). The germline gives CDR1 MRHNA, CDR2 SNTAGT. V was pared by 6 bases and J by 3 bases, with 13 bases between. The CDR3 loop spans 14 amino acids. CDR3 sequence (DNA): TGTGCCAGCAGCACTACTGGCGGGACAGATACGCAGTATTTT. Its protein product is CASSTTGGTDTQYF.

In nucleotides, the CDR3 is TGTGCCACCTTTACTTACGAGCAGTACTTC. Residues: CATFTYEQYF. V usage is TRBV15 and J usage is TRBJ2-7, with no clear D. The germline V and J ends were trimmed by 8 bases and 4 bases, with 6 bases remaining between them. The germline V gene has CDR1 LNHNV and CDR2 YYDKDF (reference sequence). The CDR3 contains 10 residues. The entire variable domain, with the rest obtained from reference TRBV15 and TRBJ2-7, is as follows: DAMVIQNPRYQVTQFGKPVTLSCSQTLNHNVMYWYQQKSSQAPKLLFHYYDKDFNNEADTPDNFQSRRPNTSFCFLDIRSPGLGDTAMYLCATFTYEQYFGPGTRLTVT.

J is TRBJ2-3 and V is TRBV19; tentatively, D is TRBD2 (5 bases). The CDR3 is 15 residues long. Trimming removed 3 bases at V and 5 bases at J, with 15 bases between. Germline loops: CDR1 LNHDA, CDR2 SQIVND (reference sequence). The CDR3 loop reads CASSIGASSRDTQYF. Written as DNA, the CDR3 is TGTGCCAGTAGTATCGGAGCTAGCTCGAGAGATACGCAGTATTTT.

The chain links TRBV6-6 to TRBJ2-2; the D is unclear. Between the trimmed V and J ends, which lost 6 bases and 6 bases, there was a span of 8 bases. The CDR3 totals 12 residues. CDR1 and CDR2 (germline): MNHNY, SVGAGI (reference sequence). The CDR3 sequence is CASSLYAGELFF. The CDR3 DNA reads TGTGCCAGCAGCCTGTATGCCGGGGAGCTGTTTTTT.

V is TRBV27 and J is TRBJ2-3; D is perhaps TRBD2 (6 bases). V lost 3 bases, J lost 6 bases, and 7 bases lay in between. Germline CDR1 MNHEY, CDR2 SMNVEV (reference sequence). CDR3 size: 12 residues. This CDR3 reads CASSFRGDTQYF. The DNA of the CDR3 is TGTGCCAGCAGTTTTCGGGGGGATACGCAGTATTTT.

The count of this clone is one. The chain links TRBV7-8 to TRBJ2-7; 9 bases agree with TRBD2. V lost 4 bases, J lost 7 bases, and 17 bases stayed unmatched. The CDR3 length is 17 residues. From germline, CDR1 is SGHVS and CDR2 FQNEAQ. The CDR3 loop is CASSSRAPLAGRKEQYF. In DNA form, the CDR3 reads TGTGCCAGCAGCTCTAGGGCCCCTCTAGCGGGGAGGAAAGAGCAGTACTTC.

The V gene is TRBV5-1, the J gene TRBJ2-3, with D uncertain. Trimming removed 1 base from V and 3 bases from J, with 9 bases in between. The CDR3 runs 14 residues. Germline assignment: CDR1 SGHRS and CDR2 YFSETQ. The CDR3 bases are TGCGCCAGCAGCTTGCAAGGTTGGACAGATACGCAGTATTTT. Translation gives CASSLQGWTDTQYF.

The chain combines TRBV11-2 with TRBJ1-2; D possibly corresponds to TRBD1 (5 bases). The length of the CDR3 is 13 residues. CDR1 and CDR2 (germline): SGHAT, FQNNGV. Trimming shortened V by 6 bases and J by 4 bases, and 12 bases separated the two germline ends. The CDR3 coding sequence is TGTGCCAGCAGACCGACAGCCACCTATGGCTACACCTTC. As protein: CASRPTATYGYTF.

The CDR3 DNA follows: TGTGCCAGCAGCTTAGGATGGGGTGCGGAAGCTTTCTTT. Translating it yields CASSLGWGAEAFF. The chain employs TRBV11-2 and TRBJ1-1; D is ambiguous. There are 13 residues in the CDR3. Trimming cost V 1 base and J 8 bases, with 11 bases left between them. Germline V gene data show CDR1 as SGHAT and CDR2 as FQNNGV.

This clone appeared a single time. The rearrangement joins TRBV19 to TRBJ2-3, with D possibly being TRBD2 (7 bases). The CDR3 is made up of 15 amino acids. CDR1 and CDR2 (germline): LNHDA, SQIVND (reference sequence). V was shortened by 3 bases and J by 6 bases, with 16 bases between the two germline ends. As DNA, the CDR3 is TGTGCCAGTAGTATGGGGGGGGCGCGCATGGATACGCAGTATTTT. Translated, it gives CASSMGGARMDTQYF.

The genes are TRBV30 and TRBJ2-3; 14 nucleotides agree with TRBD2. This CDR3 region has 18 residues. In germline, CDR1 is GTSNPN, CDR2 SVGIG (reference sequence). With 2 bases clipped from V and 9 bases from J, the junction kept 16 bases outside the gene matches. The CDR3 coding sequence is TGTGCCTGGAGTATTGGGACTAGCGGGGGATGGCATTCCGCGACGCAGTATTTT. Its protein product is CAWSIGTSGGWHSATQYF.

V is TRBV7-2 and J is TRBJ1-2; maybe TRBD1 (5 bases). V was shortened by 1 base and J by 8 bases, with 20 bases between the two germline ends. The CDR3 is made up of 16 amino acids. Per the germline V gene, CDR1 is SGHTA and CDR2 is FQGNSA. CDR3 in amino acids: CASSLGMGRERRGYTF. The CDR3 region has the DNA TGTGCCAGCAGCTTAGGAATGGGGCGGGAACGGCGGGGCTACACCTTC.

CDR3 nucleotide sequence: TGTGCCAGCAGCTTAGCGGGTAAGGGCTACAATGAGCAGTTCTTC. Translating gives CASSLAGKGYNEQFF. V and J are TRBV25-1 and TRBJ2-1; 7 nucleotides align to TRBD2. In germline, CDR1 is MGHDK, CDR2 SYGVNS. V was pared by 6 bases and J by 3 bases, with 8 bases of the junction left unmatched. CDR3 size: 15 residues.